These 17 T cell receptor beta chains were sequenced from one sample in a study of T cells expressing NK-cell markers. TCRdb re-called the 5' RACE reads and gives one entry per CDR3 protein, without DNA. The sample has under 200,000 distinct CDR3 sequences. Sequencing was performed on blood T cells: a sorted CD56 or NKG2C T cell subset, CD4+ or CD8+ T cells, or bulk PBMC T cells (not recorded which). These receptors originate from a woman between 18 and 69 years old in good health.

The chain combines TRBV2 with TRBJ2-7; TCRdb indicates TRBD1, and absent DNA this call remains unverified. CDR3 length: 13 residues. CDR1 is SNHLY and CDR2 is FYNNEI in the germline V gene. The CDR3 here is CASRGPSPLEQYF.

The V and J genes are TRBV5-5 and TRBJ1-1; absent DNA, TCRdb's TRBD1 call cannot be checked. Germline V gives CDR1 SGHKS, CDR2 YYEKEE (reference sequence). CDR3 length: 15 residues. CDR3 residues: CASSLQGTMNTEAFF.

This chain links TRBV15 with TRBJ2-7. CDR1 is LNHNV and CDR2 is YYDKDF in the germline V gene (reference sequence). The CDR3 length is 13 residues. CDR3 sequence: CATSREPSYEQYF.

V and J are TRBV12-3 or TRBV12-4 and TRBJ1-2. There are 14 residues in the CDR3. The CDR3 region is CASSFFSPDYGYTF.

The chain recombines TRBV29-1 with TRBJ1-1; TCRdb picks TRBD1, but there is no DNA to check that call. Germline CDR1 is SQVTM and CDR2 is ANQGSEA. This CDR3 spans 15 amino acids. CDR3 loop: CSTLPGAGMNTEAFF.

The chain joins TRBV16 to TRBJ1-1. In germline, CDR1 is KGHSY, CDR2 FQNENV. This CDR3 has 15 amino acids. The CDR3 reads CASSQSERLNTEAFF.

CDR3 region: CAWGGRSNQPQHF. The gene calls are TRBV30 and TRBJ1-5. Germline V gives CDR1 GTSNPN, CDR2 SVGIG (reference sequence). The CDR3 covers 13 residues.

The V call is TRBV5-1, the J call TRBJ2-2. Germline V gives CDR1 SGHRS, CDR2 YFSETQ. The CDR3 totals 16 residues. CDR3 sequence reads: CASMFTQDPNTGELFF.

V usage is TRBV24-1 and J usage is TRBJ2-7; TCRdb reports TRBD1, a call that lacks DNA to check it against. The germline V gene encodes CDR1 KGHDR and CDR2 SFDVKD. The CDR3 sequence is 15 residues long. The CDR3: CATSDPRDRINEQYF.

This chain joins TRBV5-1 and TRBJ1-2; the TCRdb call, TRBD1, lacks DNA for checking. Germline CDR1 reads SGHRS; CDR2 reads YFSETQ. This CDR3 is built from 16 residues. The CDR3 protein is CASSFSTTSRDYGYTF.

The chain joins TRBV7-3 to TRBJ2-7; TCRdb indicates TRBD1, and absent DNA this call remains unverified. This CDR3 region has 14 residues. Germline loops: CDR1 SGHTA, CDR2 FQGTGA. The CDR3 region is CASSLDGSTGEQYF.

The rearrangement joins TRBV12-5 to TRBJ2-2. The CDR3 runs to 15 residues. CDR1 and CDR2 from the germline V gene are LGHNT and FRNRAP. The CDR3 sequence is CASGLGTFGTGELFF.

This chain links TRBV25-1 with TRBJ2-4; with no DNA, the TCRdb D assignment of TRBD2 cannot be verified. CDR3 length: 12 amino acids. Germline V lookup: CDR1 MGHDK, CDR2 SYGVNS. CDR3 residues: CASTSSGGIQYF. Drawing the rest from reference TRBV25-1 and TRBJ2-4, the complete variable domain is EADIYQTPRYLVIGTGKKITLECSQTMGHDKMYWYQQDPGMELHLIHYSYGVNSTEKGDLSSESTVSRIRTEHFPLTLESARPSHTSQYLCASTSSGGIQYFGAGTRLSVL.

The chain is built from TRBV20-1 and TRBJ1-3; TCRdb gives TRBD1 as the D gene, but with no DNA this cannot be confirmed. The CDR3 extends over 13 amino acids. Germline CDR1 reads DFQATT; CDR2 reads SNEGSKA (reference sequence). The CDR3 reads CSARGTGVSAIYF.

The V and J genes are TRBV11-2 and TRBJ1-6. The CDR3 spans 15 residues. Germline V CDR1 and CDR2: SGHAT, FQNNGV. The CDR3 is CASSSTVGGNSPLHF.

This rearrangement joins TRBV20-1 to TRBJ2-1; the TCRdb call, TRBD2, lacks DNA for checking. Looked up from germline, CDR1 is DFQATT and CDR2 is SNEGSKA (reference sequence). The CDR3 is made up of 15 amino acids. The CDR3 spells CSARSGLKLGNEQFF.

The CDR3 reads CASSLLAGEIGELFF. The V and J genes are TRBV12-3 or TRBV12-4 and TRBJ2-2; TCRdb's D gene call, TRBD2, goes unchecked for lack of DNA. The CDR3 spans 15 residues.